The 5 T cell receptor beta chains given below trace back to one sample, sequenced in a study of a mutant IDH1 vaccine in newly diagnosed glioma. As to time point: week 47, end of study. With topical imiquimod, each dose of the vaccine consisted of 300 ug of mutant IDH1 20-mer peptide. Profiled with immunoSEQ multiplex PCR; TCRdb holds only in-frame clones, not every one. The sample comprises 25,000 or so clones, more than 70% of which are singletons, and 2.8% rests with the top ten. Their antigens remain unidentified. Sequenced material: PBMCs, taken from a glioma patient whose treatment included an IDH1 peptide vaccine. These receptors all stem from a middle-aged man with glioma.

V is TRBV19 and J is TRBJ2-7; D is possibly TRBD2 (6 bases). The germline CDR1 and CDR2 sequences are LNHDA and SQIVND (reference sequence). The CDR3 loop spans 13 amino acids. Trimming took 5 bases from V and 3 from J, leaving 11 bases between them. The CDR3 loop is CASSSGTYYEQYF. CDR3 sequence (DNA): TGTGCCAGTAGTTCAGGGACTTACTACGAGCAGTACTTC.

V and J are TRBV18 and TRBJ2-1; D might be TRBD2 (6 bases). The CDR3 has 16 amino acids. V lost 2 bases and J 9 bases, leaving 20 bases between the germline ends. The germline gives CDR1 KGHSH, CDR2 LQKENI. Here the CDR3 DNA reads TGTGCCAGCTCACCAAGTGTAAACAGGATGGGGGGTGAGCAGTTCTTC. The encoded protein is CASSPSVNRMGGEQFF.

This clone was counted a few times. The rearrangement links TRBV2 to TRBJ1-2, with 10 bases that match TRBD1. Germline loops: CDR1 SNHLY, CDR2 FYNNEI. The CDR3 sequence is 14 residues long. V was pared by 5 bases and J by 4 bases, with 4 bases of the junction left unmatched. This chain's CDR3 is CASSRDRGLYGYTF. The CDR3 region has the DNA TGTGCCAGCAGTAGGGACAGGGGCCTCTATGGCTACACCTTC.

In this sample, this clone turned up a few times. The chain uses TRBV6-5 and TRBJ2-5; tentatively, D is TRBD1 (6 bases). TRBJ2-7 explains the end of the DNA better; the J call may be wrong. Germline V gene lookup returns CDR1 MNHEY and CDR2 SVGAGI. The CDR3 runs to 15 residues. The CDR3 DNA reads TGTGCCAGCAGCCCCAGGGGTCCCCCGACGTACGAGCAGTACTTC. Protein product: CASSPRGPPTYEQYF.

The chain uses TRBV2 and TRBJ2-5, with D uncertain. V was pared by 6 bases and J by 5 bases, with 7 bases between. The CDR3 covers 11 residues. Germline V lookup: CDR1 SNHLY, CDR2 FYNNEI. The chain's CDR3 is CASRGQETQYF. The DNA for the CDR3 is TGTGCCAGCAGGGGCCAGGAGACCCAGTACTTC.